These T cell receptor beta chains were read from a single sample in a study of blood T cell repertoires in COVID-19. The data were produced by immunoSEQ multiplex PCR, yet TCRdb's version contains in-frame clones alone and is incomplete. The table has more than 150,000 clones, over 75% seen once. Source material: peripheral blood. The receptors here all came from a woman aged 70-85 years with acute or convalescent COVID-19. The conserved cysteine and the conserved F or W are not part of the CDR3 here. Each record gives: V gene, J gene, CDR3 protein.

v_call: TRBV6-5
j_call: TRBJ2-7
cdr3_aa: ASNPTRTYEQY

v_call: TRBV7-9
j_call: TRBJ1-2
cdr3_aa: ASSLYEGESYGYT

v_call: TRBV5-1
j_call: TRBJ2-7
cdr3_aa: ASSRGGAGAYEQY

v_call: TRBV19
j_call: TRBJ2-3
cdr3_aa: ASSGTVGTGDTQY

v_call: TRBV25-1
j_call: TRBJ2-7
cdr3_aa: ASSPQVASEQY

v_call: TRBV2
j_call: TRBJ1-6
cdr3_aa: ASSLDQGATNSPLH

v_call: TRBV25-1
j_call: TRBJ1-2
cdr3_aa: ASSESRGMNYGYT

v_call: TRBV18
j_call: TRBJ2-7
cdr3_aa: ASSPLAGGPSYEQY

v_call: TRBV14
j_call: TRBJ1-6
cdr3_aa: ASSQLGQGDSPLH

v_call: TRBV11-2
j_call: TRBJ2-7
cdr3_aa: ASSPPAGGPYEQY

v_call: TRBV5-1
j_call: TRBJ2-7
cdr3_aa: ASRLGSAYEQY

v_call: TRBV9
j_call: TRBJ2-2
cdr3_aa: ASSVGTGGTGELF

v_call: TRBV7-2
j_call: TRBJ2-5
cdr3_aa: ASSGRRAAEETQY